This TCR beta chain was observed in a study of technical replicates of blood from several donors. This CDR3 is built from 12 residues. The germline gives CDR1 LNHDA, CDR2 SQIVND (reference sequence). This clone came up once. The repertoire was sequenced with immunoSEQ multiplex PCR; TCRdb's copy has only in-frame clones and lacks some. The data hold around 50,000 clones, with 90% to 95% observed a single time. The material sequenced was PBMCs. This chain joins TRBV19 and TRBJ2-2; 10 positions match TRBD2. The TCR sequence derives from a human donor in good health. Some clones in this sample may be carry-over from other donors' samples. CDR3 region: CATSGFSGELFF. CDR3 in DNA: TGTGCGACTAGCGGGTTTTCCGGGGAGCTGTTTTTT.